This T cell receptor beta chain was identified in a study of cytomegalovirus exposure and HLA in healthy donors. V lost 3 bases to trimming and J lost 7 bases, with 4 bases between them. Germline-derived CDR1 and CDR2 are SGHTA and FQGNSA. CDR3 length: 11 residues. Overall study results and limits: As a later analysis showed, a missense DCLRE1C variant was linked to trimming of TCR beta V- and J-genes. A later examination showed that TCR association rates differed by HLA locus, with DRB1 most and HLA-C fewest. In a later analysis, the majority of CMV-associated beta chains seemingly showed HLA restriction.

Vbeta (60) and Jbeta (13) primers were used in the PCR. Some clones are missing from TCRdb's copy, which holds only in-frame ones; the method was immunoSEQ multiplex PCR. The table includes 110,000 to 150,000 clones, 75% to 80% detected once. With regard to this clone: Its antigen is currently unknown.

This clonotype originated in a woman between 25 and 40 years old in good health and CMV-seronegative. This chain uses TRBV7-2 with TRBJ2-1; D is undetermined. The sample taken for sequencing was PBMCs. This chain's CDR3 is CASSFLNEQFF. CDR3 DNA: TGTGCCAGCAGCTTTCTTAATGAGCAGTTCTTC.